This T cell receptor beta chain was sequenced during a study of blood T cell repertoires in COVID-19 (dated by TCRdb to between 2020 and 2021). A note on the overall study: Collaborator samples came from the United States, Italy and Spain and covered acute and convalescent phases of COVID-19. The material from the prospective study consisted of cDNA or gDNA derived from T cells, B-cell-depleted T cells, or PBMCs. Deeply sampled blood TCRbeta repertoires from subjects exposed to, actively infected with, or recovered from COVID-19 were included in the dataset. The repertoires were made available in a free public database intended to serve as a resource for research on the immune response to SARS-CoV-2. Samples were obtained from the ongoing ImmuneRACE study (first 160 participants) and from about 1,300 subjects provided by 6 global collaborators. A de-identified subject ID, COVID-19 status, age in years and sex were almost always included in the sample metadata. Where available, HLA class I and class II types were taken from metadata supplied by the sample provider and were not determined by assay-based typing.

A second Seattle source provided samples from volunteer blood donors who had recovered from COVID-19. Whole blood was collected in K2EDTA tubes by collaborating institutions according to the institutions' own protocols. For TCRbeta analysis, collaborators shipped samples in one of three forms: frozen whole blood, isolated PBMCs, or DNA extracted from either of those sample types. Trimmed from V: 4 bases; trimmed from J: 6 bases; junction bases lacking a gene match: 3. The CDR3 sequence holds 14 residues, the cysteine and phenylalanine included. The DNA shown is the 42-base CDR3, in frame from base 1. CDR1 is given as SNHLY and CDR2 as FYNNEI, both from the germline V gene. A word on this clone: The antigen it recognizes is unknown. It has no much larger one-base neighbor in the sample; base qualities were not kept.

Beyond this particular receptor, the publication reports: The quantity of clinical and demographic metadata differed by source and by participant and was supplied without curation.

TCRbeta CDR3 regions were amplified from genomic DNA by means of the immunoSEQ Assay, a bias-controlled multiplex PCR. The study's processing was this. Nucleated cell counts per sample were estimated from amplification of reference gene primers within the assay. To quantify the absolute abundance of each unique TCRbeta CDR3 rearrangement, sequence reads were collapsed and filtered. For each sample, productive Simpson clonality was calculated as the square root of Simpson's diversity index over productive rearrangements. TCRdb took over this immuneACCESS table, retaining in-frame rearrangements with V and J assigned. Such tables are incomplete; in checked studies, under half of the missing clones stem from an unresolved V gene, and the remainder is unexplained. V and J calls and clone size are as listed in that table; D and trimming were resolved from the DNA. The sample table records about 300,000 clones; more than 70% of these occur just once. Of the sample, 5% to 7% falls within the top ten clones.

Material for sequencing was peripheral blood. The clonotype comes from a man younger than 35 who had recovered from COVID-19. Rearrangement joined TRBV2 to TRBJ1-5, with 10 bases matching TRBD1. The CDR3 loop reads CASSGQGAGQPQHF. The DNA is as follows: TGTGCCAGCAGTGGACAGGGGGCTGGTCAGCCCCAGCATTTT.